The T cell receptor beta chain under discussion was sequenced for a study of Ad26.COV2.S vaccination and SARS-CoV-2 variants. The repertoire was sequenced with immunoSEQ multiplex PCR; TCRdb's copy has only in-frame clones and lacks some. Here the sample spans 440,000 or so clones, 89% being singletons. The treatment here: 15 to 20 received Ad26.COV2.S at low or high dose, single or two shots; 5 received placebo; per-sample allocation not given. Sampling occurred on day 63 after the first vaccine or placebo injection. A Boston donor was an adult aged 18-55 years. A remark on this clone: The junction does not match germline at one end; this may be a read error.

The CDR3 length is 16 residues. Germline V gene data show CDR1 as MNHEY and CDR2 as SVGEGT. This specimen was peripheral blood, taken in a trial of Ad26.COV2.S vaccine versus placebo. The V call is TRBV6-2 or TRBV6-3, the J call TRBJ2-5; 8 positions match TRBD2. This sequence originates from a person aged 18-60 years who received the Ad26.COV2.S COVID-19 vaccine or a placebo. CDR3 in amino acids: CASSYWSSGYQESQYF. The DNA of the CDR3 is TGTGCCAGCAGTTACTGGTCTAGCGGGTACCAAGAGAGCCAGTACTTC.